A selection of T cell receptor beta chains follows, all from one sample in a study. TCRdb fed the 5' RACE reads into MiXCR, producing one record per CDR3 protein. The table records about 55,000 distinct CDR3 sequences, around 20% of them present only once. Sequenced sample: tumor-infiltrating Tregs sorted from the breast tumor. The receptors come from a female donor with breast cancer. Both conserved end residues are part of each CDR3. Each record gives: D gene, J gene, V gene, CDR3 protein. A D gene is named only where the DNA matches it firmly.

. | TRBJ1-1 | TRBV7-2 | CASSSPGLRAFF
. | TRBJ1-2 | TRBV24-1 | CATSDLYRSYGYTF
. | TRBJ2-3 | TRBV24-1 | CATKGGDTQYF
. | TRBJ2-3 | TRBV20-1 | CSASTRRSHTDTQYF
. | TRBJ1-1 | TRBV6-2/TRBV6-3 | CASSPRTLRHTEAFF
. | TRBJ2-2 | TRBV6-5 | CASRAGTITGELFF
. | TRBJ1-2 | TRBV5-1 | CASSSTGNYGYTF
. | TRBJ2-7 | TRBV5-1 | CASSLGGTETYEQYF
. | TRBJ1-6 | TRBV7-2 | CASSSSYNNSPLHF
TRBD2 | TRBJ2-5 | TRBV20-1 | CSAGGGVEETQYF
. | TRBJ2-7 | TRBV5-1 | CASSSGVGEQYF
. | TRBJ2-3 | TRBV5-1 | CASSFRDPTDTQYF
. | TRBJ1-5 | TRBV4-3 | CASSQAIYSNQPQNF
. | TRBJ1-1 | TRBV5-1 | CASSLTREAEAFF
TRBD1 | TRBJ1-1 | TRBV27 | CARLQGALNTEAFF
TRBD1 | TRBJ2-3 | TRBV5-4 | CASMTGTAGDTRYF
. | TRBJ2-2 | TRBV15 | CATSTRSGELFF